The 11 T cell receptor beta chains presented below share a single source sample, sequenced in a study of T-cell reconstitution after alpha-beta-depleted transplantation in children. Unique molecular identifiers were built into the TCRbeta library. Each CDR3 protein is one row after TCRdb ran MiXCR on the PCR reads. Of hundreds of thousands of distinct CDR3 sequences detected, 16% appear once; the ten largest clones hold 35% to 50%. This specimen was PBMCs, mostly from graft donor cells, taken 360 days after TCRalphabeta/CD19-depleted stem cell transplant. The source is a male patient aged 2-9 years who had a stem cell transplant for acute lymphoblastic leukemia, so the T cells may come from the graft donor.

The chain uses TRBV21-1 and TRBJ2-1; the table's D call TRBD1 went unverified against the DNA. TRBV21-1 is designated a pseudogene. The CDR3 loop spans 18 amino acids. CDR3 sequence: CASSKDRVPGALYNEQFF. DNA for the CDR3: TGTGCCAGCAGCAAAGATAGGGTCCCCGGCGCTTTGTACAATGAGCAGTTCTTC.

DNA for the CDR3: TGCAGTGCTAGGGCCTCGACAGGGATCTATGGCTACACCTTC. As protein: CSARASTGIYGYTF. The rearrangement uses TRBV20-1 and TRBJ1-2; 7 nucleotides agree with TRBD1. The germline gives CDR1 DFQATT, CDR2 SNEGSKA (reference sequence). Trimming at V came to 3 bases and at J to 4 bases, leaving 8 bases not matched to a gene. This CDR3 comprises 14 residues.

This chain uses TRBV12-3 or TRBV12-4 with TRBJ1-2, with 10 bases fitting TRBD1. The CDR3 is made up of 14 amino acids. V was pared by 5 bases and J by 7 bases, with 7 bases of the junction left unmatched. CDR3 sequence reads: CASSRPGQGSGYTF. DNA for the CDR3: TGTGCCAGCAGTCGCCCGGGACAGGGGTCTGGCTACACCTTC.

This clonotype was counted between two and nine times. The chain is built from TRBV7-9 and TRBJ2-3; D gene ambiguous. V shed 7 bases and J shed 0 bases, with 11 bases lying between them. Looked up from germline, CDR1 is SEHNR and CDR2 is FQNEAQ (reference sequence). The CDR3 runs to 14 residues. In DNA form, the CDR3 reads TGTGCCAGCACTGAACAGTCTAGCACAGATACGCAGTATTTT. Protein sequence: CASTEQSSTDTQYF.

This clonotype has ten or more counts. The CDR3 sequence: CASSSGGLVEDNEQFF. The CDR3 coding sequence is TGTGCCAGCAGTTCCGGGGGTCTGGTAGAGGACAATGAGCAGTTCTTC. This rearrangement joins TRBV6-5 to TRBJ2-1, with D possibly matching TRBD2 (6 bases). V lost 4 bases and J lost 5, with 18 bases in between. Per germline, CDR1 MNHEY and CDR2 SVGAGI. This CDR3 is 16 amino acids long.

The CDR3 DNA sequence: TGTGCCAGCAGTTTCGGGGGGCTAAAGTATGGCTACACCTTC. Its protein is CASSFGGLKYGYTF. J is TRBJ1-2 and V is TRBV28, with a tentative D call TRBD1 (6 bases). Germline V gene lookup returns CDR1 MDHEN and CDR2 SYDVKM. This CDR3 has 14 amino acids. Trimming shortened V by 3 bases and J by 5 bases, and 13 bases separated the two germline ends.

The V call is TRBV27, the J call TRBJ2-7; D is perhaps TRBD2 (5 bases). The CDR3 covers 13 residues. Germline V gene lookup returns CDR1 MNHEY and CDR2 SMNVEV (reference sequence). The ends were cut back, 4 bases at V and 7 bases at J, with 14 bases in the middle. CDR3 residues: CASSSAGVREQYF. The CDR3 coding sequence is TGTGCCAGCAGTTCGGCGGGCGTGAGGGAGCAGTACTTC.

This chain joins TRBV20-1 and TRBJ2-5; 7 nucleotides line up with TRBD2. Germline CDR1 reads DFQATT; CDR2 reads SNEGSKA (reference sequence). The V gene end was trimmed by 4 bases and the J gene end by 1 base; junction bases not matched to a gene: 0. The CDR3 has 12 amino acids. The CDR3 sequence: CSATSGQETQYF. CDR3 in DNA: TGCAGTGCTACTAGCGGCCAAGAGACCCAGTACTTC.

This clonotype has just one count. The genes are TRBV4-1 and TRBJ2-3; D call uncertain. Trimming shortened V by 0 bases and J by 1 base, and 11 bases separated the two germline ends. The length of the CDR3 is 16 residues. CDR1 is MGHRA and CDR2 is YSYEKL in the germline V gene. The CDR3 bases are TGCGCCAGCAGCCAAGATGGACGTTTAGGCACAGATACGCAGTATTTT. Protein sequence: CASSQDGRLGTDTQYF.

Here the CDR3 reads CASRTSLYEQYF. DNA for the CDR3: TGTGCCAGCCGGACTAGCCTCTACGAGCAGTACTTC. V is TRBV6-6 and J is TRBJ2-7; 8 bases line up with TRBD2. Germline CDR1 and CDR2: MNHNY and SVGAGI (reference sequence). The CDR3 totals 12 residues. J was trimmed by 3 bases and V by 8 bases; bases with no gene match: 3.

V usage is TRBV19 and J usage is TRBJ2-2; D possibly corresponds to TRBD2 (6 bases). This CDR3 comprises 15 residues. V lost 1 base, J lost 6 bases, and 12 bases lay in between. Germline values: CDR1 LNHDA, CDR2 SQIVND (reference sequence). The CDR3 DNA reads TGTGCCAGTAGTATAGGTTCCCTAGCGTCCGGGGAGCTGTTTTTT. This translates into CASSIGSLASGELFF.